This T cell receptor beta chain was captured in a study of T cell responses to AZD1222 COVID-19 vaccine. Study results and caveats: Nearly half of the spike-specific TCRs reportedly recognize variant regions that carry no mutations.

Some clones are missing from TCRdb's copy, which holds only in-frame ones; the method was immunoSEQ multiplex PCR. The sample lists over 110,000 clones, 92% seen once, with 3.1% in the top ten. Note on this clone: What it binds is not known.

The sequencing used peripheral blood, collected on day 0 of AZD1222 vaccination. The clonotype was recovered from an adult in good health.

As DNA, the CDR3 is TGTGCCAGCAGTGAGCTTGTGTACAATGAGCAGTTCTTC. Translating it yields CASSELVYNEQFF. This sequence joins TRBV2 and TRBJ2-1; no definite D call. V lost 3 bases and J lost 4, with 7 bases in between. Germline CDR1 and CDR2: SNHLY and FYNNEI. This CDR3 contains 13 residues.